This record concerns one T cell receptor beta chain sequence. No antigen is known for it. Qualities for individual bases were not recorded, and no much larger clone is one base off. The data stem from a study (dated by TCRdb to 2016 to 2017). A note on the overall study: The study investigated the origins of HIV persistence in individuals who naturally controlled HIV infection.

Library construction relied on 5' RACE. Instrument on record: Illumina HiSeq 2000. The public reads were quality trimmed at Q25 with fastp and then assembled into clones with MiXCR by TCRdb, keeping productive beta chains. All rows with the same CDR3 protein become a single entry with the most common DNA and genes. The table for this sample lists 3,000 or so distinct CDR3 sequences; around 6.5% of them were counted only once. The top ten clones comprise about 6.5% of the sample. Looking up the germline V gene yields CDR1 SNHLY and CDR2 FYNNEI. There are 15 amino acids in the CDR3, from cysteine to phenylalanine inclusive. The sequence is cut down to CDR3 DNA, 45 bases in frame from base 1. The V end loses 3 bases and the J end loses 4 bases, and a stretch of 15 bases separates them.

The clonotype comes from a female donor with HIV. Sequencing was performed on total memory T cells from blood PBMCs. What this sample's cell subset or site label stands for: transitional memory CD4+ T cells. Here the chain combines TRBV2 and TRBJ1-2; a tentative D call is TRBD1 (5 bases match). The CDR3 region: CASSERGEGGYGYTF. The DNA reads TGTGCCAGCAGTGAGAGGGGAGAGGGTGGCTATGGCTACACCTTC.